The next 28 T cell receptor beta chains were all read from a single sample in a study of technical replicates of blood from a handful of donors. Here immunoSEQ multiplex PCR was the method, and the copy in TCRdb shows in-frame clones only, minus some. The data contain approximately 74,000 clones, 95% to 98% of them singletons. Specimen: T cells isolated from PBMCs. These receptors all come from a human donor in good health.

V usage is TRBV18 and J usage is TRBJ2-5; D ambiguous. The CDR3 has 13 residues. CDR1 and CDR2 from the germline V gene are KGHSH and LQKENI. Trimming cost V 1 base and J 2 bases, with 5 bases left between them. The CDR3 here is CASSPQEQETQYF. DNA of the CDR3: TGTGCCAGCTCACCACAGGAGCAAGAGACCCAGTACTTC.

The chain employs TRBV7-9 and TRBJ1-2, with 8 bases lining up with TRBD1. The CDR3 extends over 17 amino acids. CDR1 and CDR2 from the germline V gene are SEHNR and FQNEAQ (reference sequence). J gave up 5 bases and V 2 bases, and 13 bases lay outside the gene matches. For the CDR3, the DNA is TGTGCCAGCAGCTTAAGGTTCGCAGGGGGCCTGGTATATGGCTACACCTTC. Residues: CASSLRFAGGLVYGYTF.

This rearrangement joins TRBV5-1 to TRBJ2-3; 8 nucleotides agree with TRBD1. CDR1 is SGHRS and CDR2 is YFSETQ in the germline V gene. This CDR3 is 16 amino acids long. The junction had 6 bases not matched to a gene; V was cut back by 2 bases and J by 1 base. The CDR3 DNA follows: TGCGCCAGCAGCTTCGAACCGGGACAGGGCACAGATACGCAGTATTTT. Its protein is CASSFEPGQGTDTQYF.

The chain joins TRBV7-9 to TRBJ2-5; 10 bases are a match to TRBD1. Per germline, CDR1 SEHNR and CDR2 FQNEAQ (reference sequence). This CDR3 is built from 14 residues. The ends lost 5 bases at V and 4 bases at J; junction bases unmatched: 4. The CDR3 here is CASSPTGGRETQYF. In nucleotides, the CDR3 is TGTGCCAGCAGCCCGACAGGGGGCCGAGAGACCCAGTACTTC.

This clone was observed once. The gene calls are TRBV29-1 and TRBJ2-3, with TRBD2 matching 13 bases. This CDR3 comprises 15 residues. V lost 7 bases, J lost 3 bases, and 7 bases stayed unmatched. Germline V gene lookup returns CDR1 SQVTM and CDR2 ANQGSEA. Here the CDR3 DNA reads TGCAGCGCCGAAAGGACTAGCGGGAGAACAGATACGCAGTATTTT. This codes for CSAERTSGRTDTQYF.

The V call is TRBV30, the J call TRBJ2-1; perhaps TRBD2 as D (6 bases). The CDR3 extends over 11 amino acids. V dropped 5 bases and J dropped 8 bases, with 10 bases sitting between them. Germline CDR1 GTSNPN, CDR2 SVGIG (reference sequence). The CDR3 sequence: CAWRWGDEQFF. CDR3 DNA sequence: TGTGCCTGGCGGTGGGGGGATGAGCAGTTCTTC.

The chain links TRBV9 to TRBJ1-1, with D possibly being TRBD1 (5 bases). The germline gives CDR1 SGDLS, CDR2 YYNGEE. Trimming removed 2 bases at V and 1 base at J, with 18 bases between. This CDR3 is built from 17 residues. CDR3 protein: CASSVRIVSTGNTEAFF. Written as DNA, the CDR3 is TGTGCCAGCAGCGTTCGTATCGTCTCTACAGGGAACACTGAAGCTTTCTTT.

The rearrangement uses TRBV7-8 and TRBJ2-1; TRBD2 matches 7 bases. There are 15 residues in the CDR3. CDR1 is SGHVS and CDR2 is FQNEAQ in the germline V gene. V trimming: 2 bases; J trimming: 4 bases; junction bases outside the gene matches: 5. The CDR3 bases are TGTGCCAGCAGCTTACCTAGCGGAAGATACAATGAGCAGTTCTTC. Protein: CASSLPSGRYNEQFF.

This chain joins TRBV27 and TRBJ2-7; D call uncertain. Per the germline V gene, CDR1 is MNHEY and CDR2 is SMNVEV (reference sequence). Trimming shortened V by 0 bases and J by 6 bases, and 9 bases separated the two germline ends. This CDR3 is 13 amino acids long. CDR3 DNA sequence: TGTGCCAGCAGTTTATCATCAGGTGGCGAGCAGTACTTC. It specifies CASSLSSGGEQYF.

V gene TRBV7-9 combines with J gene TRBJ1-1; 9 bases are shared with TRBD1. The trim removed 6 bases at V and 4 bases at J, leaving 9 bases unmatched. Looked up from germline, CDR1 is SEHNR and CDR2 is FQNEAQ (reference sequence). CDR3 length: 15 residues. This chain's CDR3 is CASSHGPTGGTEAFF. The CDR3 DNA sequence: TGTGCCAGCAGTCACGGCCCGACAGGGGGCACTGAAGCTTTCTTT.

J is TRBJ2-3 and V is TRBV20-1; D is unresolved. V gave up 3 bases and J gave up 4 bases, with 5 bases separating them. The V gene's germline CDR1 is DFQATT and CDR2 SNEGSKA (reference sequence). The CDR3 has 11 amino acids. The CDR3 is CSASESDTQYF. CDR3 nucleotides: TGCAGTGCTAGCGAGTCAGATACGCAGTATTTT.

This chain connects TRBV6-5 to TRBJ2-7, with 10 bases aligning to TRBD2. V dropped 3 bases and J dropped 0; count of bases not matched to a gene: 5. CDR3 length equals 16 residues. Looked up from germline, CDR1 is MNHEY and CDR2 is SVGAGI. The DNA for the CDR3 is TGTGCCAGCAGTTATCGGACTAGCGGTAGCTCCTACGAGCAGTACTTC. Translating gives CASSYRTSGSSYEQYF.

The gene calls are TRBV5-4 and TRBJ2-1; D is unclear. The germline gives CDR1 SGHNT, CDR2 YYREEE (reference sequence). This CDR3 is built from 14 residues. The ends were cut back, 5 bases at V and 7 bases at J, with 16 bases in the middle. CDR3 amino acids: CASSTAAGSNEQFF. The CDR3 DNA reads TGTGCCAGCAGTACGGCGGCCGGTTCAAATGAGCAGTTCTTC.

The chain is built from TRBV5-5 and TRBJ1-2; perhaps TRBD1 as D (5 bases). CDR3 length: 13 amino acids. Germline CDR1 is SGHKS and CDR2 is YYEKEE (reference sequence). V lost 0 bases to trimming and J lost 8 bases, with 11 bases between them. The CDR3 region has the DNA TGTGCCAGCAGCTTGGCACAGGAGAGGGGCTACACCTTC. Amino acid sequence: CASSLAQERGYTF.

This clone was seen just once. The gene calls are TRBV11-2 and TRBJ2-5; D may be TRBD1 (5 bases). The CDR3 is 15 residues long. V gave up 5 bases and J gave up 0 bases, with 13 bases separating them. Germline CDR1 is SGHAT and CDR2 is FQNNGV. CDR3 amino acids: CASSKGQTYQETQYF. The CDR3, as DNA: TGTGCCAGCAGCAAGGGGCAGACCTACCAAGAGACCCAGTACTTC.

This clone showed up just once. The rearrangement joins TRBV5-4 to TRBJ2-3; D is possibly TRBD2 (6 bases). Trimming cost V 4 bases and J 4 bases, with 13 bases left between them. In germline, CDR1 is SGHNT, CDR2 YYREEE (reference sequence). The CDR3 extends over 14 amino acids. The CDR3 loop reads CASSPEGRSDTQYF. The CDR3 DNA sequence: TGTGCCAGCAGCCCGGAGGGCCGTTCAGATACGCAGTATTTT.

The chain links TRBV6-1 to TRBJ2-7, with D uncertain. Per germline, CDR1 MNHNS and CDR2 SASEGT. V shed 1 base and J shed 4 bases, with 8 bases lying between them. The CDR3 extends over 13 amino acids. The CDR3 loop is CASSEGRWYEQYF. The CDR3 DNA reads TGTGCCAGCAGTGAAGGGCGGTGGTACGAGCAGTACTTC.

J is TRBJ1-3 and V is TRBV30; TRBD1 aligns across 7 bases. Trimming took 3 bases from V and 3 from J; bases not matched to a gene: 5. Germline-derived CDR1 and CDR2 are GTSNPN and SVGIG (reference sequence). This CDR3 region has 14 residues. The CDR3: CAWRGQVNGNTIYF. As DNA, the CDR3 is TGTGCCTGGAGAGGACAGGTGAATGGAAACACCATATATTTT.

This clone has only one observation. The chain has TRBV7-8 and TRBJ1-2; D remains ambiguous. The CDR3 loop spans 16 amino acids. Trimming shortened V by 5 bases and J by 4 bases, and 20 bases separated the two germline ends. Looked up from germline, CDR1 is SGHVS and CDR2 is FQNEAQ. CDR3 sequence reads: CASSGGSLSRGYGYTF. DNA of the CDR3: TGTGCCAGCAGCGGAGGGAGCCTATCTCGGGGCTATGGCTACACCTTC.

The V call is TRBV5-6, the J call TRBJ2-1; D is perhaps TRBD1 (5 bases). In germline, CDR1 is SGHDT, CDR2 YYEEEE. There are 16 residues in the CDR3. With 2 bases removed from V and 4 bases from J, the gap between germline ends came to 16 bases. The CDR3 nucleotides read TGTGCCAGCAGCTTCTCGCTTCAGGGTCAATACAATGAGCAGTTCTTC. This sequence encodes CASSFSLQGQYNEQFF.

The gene calls are TRBV19 and TRBJ1-4, with 8 nucleotides matching TRBD1. Germline trimming cut 3 bases from V and 11 bases from J; bases unmatched to any gene: 5. CDR1 and CDR2 from the germline V gene are LNHDA and SQIVND (reference sequence). CDR3 length: 13 amino acids. This CDR3 reads CASSMPGGGKLFF. The CDR3 DNA follows: TGTGCCAGTAGTATGCCAGGGGGCGGGAAACTGTTTTTT.

V is TRBV10-2 and J is TRBJ2-7, with 14 nucleotides matching TRBD2. The CDR3 runs 16 residues. The V and J ends lost 5 bases and 3 bases, in that order; junction bases with no gene match: 6. Germline CDR1 and CDR2: WSHSY and SAAADI. The CDR3 DNA follows: TGCGCCAGCAGTCGCGGACTAGCGGGGGGACTCTACGAGCAGTACTTC. Translating it yields CASSRGLAGGLYEQYF.

The chain has TRBV6-1 and TRBJ1-5; 12 positions match TRBD1. Germline lookup yields CDR1 MNHNS and CDR2 SASEGT. This CDR3 contains 14 residues. V lost 7 bases, J lost 6 bases, and 4 bases stayed unmatched. CDR3 amino acids: CASTGTGGVQPQHF. CDR3 sequence (DNA): TGTGCCAGCACCGGGACAGGGGGCGTTCAGCCCCAGCATTTT.

The chain links TRBV6-1 to TRBJ1-4; 9 positions match TRBD1. The germline V gene encodes CDR1 MNHNS and CDR2 SASEGT. The CDR3 totals 15 residues. V lost 4 bases to trimming and J lost 8 bases; unmatched junction nucleotides: 8. Written as DNA, the CDR3 is TGTGCCAGCAGTGGCGCCGGGACAGGGAGCGAAAAACTGTTTTTT. Amino acids: CASSGAGTGSEKLFF.

The chain combines TRBV5-6 with TRBJ1-3; D ambiguous. The V end lost 4 bases, the J end lost 5 bases, and 10 bases lay between the germline ends. The CDR3 runs to 13 residues. Germline CDR1 and CDR2: SGHDT and YYEEEE. CDR3 coding DNA: TGTGCCAGCAGCACACAGTGGAGAAACACCATATATTTT. Translating gives CASSTQWRNTIYF.

V is TRBV18 and J is TRBJ2-2; the D gene is possibly TRBD1 (5 bases). This CDR3 region has 14 residues. Germline V gene sequence: CDR1 KGHSH, CDR2 LQKENI. V gave up 5 bases and J gave up 5 bases, with 12 bases separating them. CDR3: CASSSGANTGELFF. The CDR3 DNA is TGTGCCAGCTCATCTGGGGCTAATACCGGGGAGCTGTTTTTT. Full variable domain (remainder filled in from reference TRBV18 and TRBJ2-2): NAGVMQNPRHLVRRRGQEARLRCSPMKGHSHVYWYRQLPEEGLKFMVYLQKENIIDESGMPKERFSAEFPKEGPSILRIQQVVRGDSAAYFCASSSGANTGELFFGEGSRLTVL.

This chain links TRBV25-1 with TRBJ1-4, with D uncertain. Trimming stripped 6 bases from V and 3 bases from J, with 8 bases between. Germline V lookup: CDR1 MGHDK, CDR2 SYGVNS. The CDR3 totals 13 residues. CDR3 sequence reads: CASRRAANEKLFF. The CDR3 DNA is TGTGCCAGCAGGCGGGCCGCTAATGAAAAACTGTTTTTT.

The rearrangement joins TRBV29-1 to TRBJ2-7, with 7 bases aligning to TRBD1. The V gene end was trimmed by 0 bases and the J gene end by 5 bases; junction bases not matched to a gene: 10. The CDR3 contains 15 residues. Germline values: CDR1 SQVTM, CDR2 ANQGSEA. CDR3 region: CSVEDITRGQNEQYF. CDR3 DNA sequence: TGCAGCGTTGAAGATATCACCCGGGGACAGAACGAGCAGTACTTC.